This T cell receptor (beta chain) was captured in a study of blood T cell repertoires in COVID-19. Study as a whole: The United States, Italy and Spain provided the acute and convalescent COVID-19 samples. PBMCs, B-cell-depleted T cells, or T cells provided the cDNA or gDNA that made up the material.

Across fewer than 25 US areas, participants ranged in age from roughly 18 to 95 years. V lost 5 bases, J lost 9 bases, and 5 bases stayed unmatched. CDR3 length equals 14 residues. Germline V lookup: CDR1 SGHRS, CDR2 YFSETQ. TCRdb keeps only in-frame clones here, not all; method: immunoSEQ multiplex PCR. The data hold a few hundred thousand clones, with 70% to 90% observed a single time. The sequenced sample was PBMCs or T cells enriched from blood (not recorded which). The clonotype comes from a woman aged 50 to 60 who had recovered from COVID-19. The chain links TRBV5-1 to TRBJ2-1; 13 positions agree with TRBD2. This chain's CDR3 is CASRGLAGESEQFF. Here the CDR3 DNA reads TGCGCCAGCAGAGGACTAGCGGGAGAGAGTGAGCAGTTCTTC.